The next 32 T cell receptor beta chains were all read from a single sample in a study of cytomegalovirus exposure and HLA in healthy donors. Data came from immunoSEQ multiplex PCR; TCRdb stores just in-frame clones and leaves some out. The sample carries just under 150,000 clones, roughly 86% recorded once. Sequencing was carried out using PBMCs. The receptors were gathered from a man between 18 and 35 years old in good health and CMV-seropositive.

This clone was seen only once. This sequence joins TRBV28 and TRBJ2-3; 8 bases map to TRBD2. The ends lost 4 bases at V and 2 bases at J; junction bases unmatched: 14. This CDR3 comprises 18 residues. In germline, CDR1 is MDHEN, CDR2 SYDVKM. CDR3 DNA: TGTGCCAGCAGTTCCCCGTGGGGAAGCGGGGGACCCACAGATACGCAGTATTTT. Amino acids: CASSSPWGSGGPTDTQYF.

This chain links TRBV11-2 with TRBJ1-1; D gene unclear. Germline V lookup: CDR1 SGHAT, CDR2 FQNNGV. The CDR3 has 13 residues. V was pared by 5 bases and J by 5 bases, with 12 bases between. The CDR3 protein is CASSRQAGTEAFF. Written as DNA, the CDR3 is TGTGCCAGCAGCCGGCAGGCAGGAACTGAAGCTTTCTTT.

The chain recombines TRBV19 with TRBJ2-1; 13 bases map to TRBD2. Trimming at V came to 6 bases and at J to 4 bases, leaving 18 bases not matched to a gene. Germline CDR1 reads LNHDA; CDR2 reads SQIVND (reference sequence). There are 20 residues in the CDR3. The CDR3 reads CASSMLPGLAGKDSYNEQFF. For the CDR3, the DNA is TGTGCCAGTAGCATGCTTCCGGGACTAGCGGGGAAGGACTCTTACAATGAGCAGTTCTTC.

The chain links TRBV10-1 to TRBJ1-2, with a tentative D call TRBD1 (5 bases). Per germline, CDR1 WNHNN and CDR2 SYGVQD (reference sequence). CDR3 length: 11 residues. V lost 10 bases and J 4 bases, leaving 10 bases between the germline ends. The CDR3 here is CAIPGSYGYTF. CDR3 nucleotides: TGCGCCATCCCAGGGTCCTATGGCTACACCTTC.

The chain recombines TRBV7-9 with TRBJ2-7; tentative D call: TRBD1 (6 bases). V shed 5 bases and J shed 0 bases, with 11 bases lying between them. The CDR3 has 14 residues. Germline CDR1 is SEHNR and CDR2 is FQNEAQ (reference sequence). CDR3 nucleotide sequence: TGTGCCAGCAGCCGAGGACAGAGCTCCTACGAGCAGTACTTC. Its translation: CASSRGQSSYEQYF.

This chain uses TRBV6-1 with TRBJ1-3, with a weak D call TRBD1 (6 bases). There are 16 residues in the CDR3. Germline V CDR1 and CDR2: MNHNS, SASEGT. V was clipped by 4 bases and J by 4 bases, with 17 bases between them. The CDR3 region has the DNA TGTGCCAGCAGTGTCACAGGGCTATGGGCCGGAAACACCATATATTTT. Translating it yields CASSVTGLWAGNTIYF.

The chain uses TRBV6-1 and TRBJ2-3; 11 bases fit TRBD2. Germline V gene sequence: CDR1 MNHNS, CDR2 SASEGT. This CDR3 spans 15 amino acids. With 4 bases clipped from V and 4 bases from J, the junction kept 4 bases outside the gene matches. CDR3 protein: CASSVTSGGADTQYF. The CDR3, as DNA: TGTGCCAGCAGTGTTACTAGCGGGGGCGCAGATACGCAGTATTTT.

The chain couples TRBV29-1 to TRBJ2-2, with TRBD2 matching over 13 bases. This CDR3 contains 15 residues. Trimming removed 5 bases from V and 4 bases from J; junction bases left unmatched: 4. Germline assignment: CDR1 SQVTM and CDR2 ANQGSEA. CDR3 residues: CSVSGLAGVTGELFF. The CDR3 nucleotides are TGCAGCGTTTCCGGACTAGCGGGAGTCACCGGGGAGCTGTTTTTT.

V and J are TRBV21-1 and TRBJ2-5; TRBD1 was called by the table and not checked on the DNA. TRBV21-1 is designated a pseudogene. This CDR3 contains 14 residues. CDR3 loop: CASSTTGCQETQYF. The CDR3 coding sequence is TGTGCCAGCAGCACGACAGGGTGTCAAGAGACCCAGTACTTC.

The sample holds one count of this clone. The chain has TRBV6-6 and TRBJ2-3; 7 nucleotides line up with TRBD2. The CDR3 is 13 residues long. V lost 6 bases to trimming and J lost 5 bases; unmatched junction nucleotides: 5. Germline assignment: CDR1 MNHNY and CDR2 SVGAGI (reference sequence). In DNA, the CDR3 is TGTGCCAGCAGGCGGGAGCTGATAGATACGCAGTATTTT. Protein: CASRRELIDTQYF.

The chain combines TRBV27 with TRBJ1-5, with D unresolved. The CDR3 sequence is 12 residues long. The ends were cut back, 10 bases at V and 4 bases at J, with 11 bases in the middle. The germline CDR1 and CDR2 sequences are MNHEY and SMNVEV (reference sequence). CDR3 DNA: TGTGCCACTCAGACGGGGAATCAGCCCCAGCATTTT. Amino acids: CATQTGNQPQHF.

This chain links TRBV6-6 with TRBJ2-3, with a possible D match to TRBD2 (6 bases). The CDR3 is 13 amino acids. Germline CDR1 and CDR2: MNHNY and SVGAGI (reference sequence). Trimming cost V 4 bases and J 7 bases, with 12 bases left between them. As DNA, the CDR3 is TGTGCCAGCAGTTCGGGAGTGGGGAATACGCAGTATTTT. It translates to CASSSGVGNTQYF.

This clone came up a few times. The chain joins TRBV28 to TRBJ1-2, with TRBD1 identical over 10 bases. The trim removed 6 bases at V and 6 bases at J, leaving 4 bases unmatched. The CDR3 extends over 13 amino acids. From germline, CDR1 is MDHEN and CDR2 SYDVKM. The CDR3 protein is CASSWTGGNGYTF. In nucleotides, the CDR3 is TGTGCCAGCAGCTGGACAGGGGGAAATGGCTACACCTTC.

This chain joins TRBV6-6 and TRBJ2-5; TRBD2 might be the D (6 bases). Germline V gene lookup returns CDR1 MNHNY and CDR2 SVGAGI (reference sequence). V was cut by 5 bases and J by 4 bases, with 11 bases left in between. CDR3 length: 13 amino acids. CDR3 region: CASSTRDTETQYF. The CDR3 DNA is TGTGCCAGCAGTACGCGGGATACAGAGACCCAGTACTTC.

The chain combines TRBV9 with TRBJ2-1, with D tentatively TRBD2 (7 bases). V lost 4 bases and J lost 7, with 15 bases in between. Germline V lookup: CDR1 SGDLS, CDR2 YYNGEE. The CDR3 sequence is 14 residues long. Written as DNA, the CDR3 is TGTGCCAGCAGCCCAGGGGCTAGCGGAAATGAGCAGTTCTTC. It yields the protein CASSPGASGNEQFF.

This sequence joins TRBV6-5 and TRBJ2-7; 9 nucleotides agree with TRBD1. Germline lookup yields CDR1 MNHEY and CDR2 SVGAGI. The CDR3 consists of 14 residues. With 0 bases clipped from V and 3 bases from J, the junction kept 0 bases outside the gene matches. The CDR3 region is CASSYSGQGYEQYF. The CDR3 coding sequence is TGTGCCAGCAGTTACTCGGGACAGGGCTACGAGCAGTACTTC.

The sample holds one count of this clone. The chain couples TRBV13 to TRBJ1-2, with 7 bases fitting TRBD1. The CDR3 has 16 residues. Germline V gives CDR1 PRHDT, CDR2 FYEKMQ (reference sequence). The ends lost 0 bases at V and 10 bases at J; junction bases unmatched: 14. CDR3 sequence (DNA): TGTGCCAGCAGCTTAGGACGGGACAGTTTCCGGAGTGACTACACCTTC. Translating gives CASSLGRDSFRSDYTF.

This clone turned up a few times. V and J are TRBV6-4 and TRBJ1-6, with D possibly matching TRBD1 (6 bases). The V and J ends lost 3 bases and 7 bases respectively, with 7 bases between them. CDR1 is MRHNA, CDR2 SNTAGT, per germline. The CDR3 contains 13 residues. The CDR3 nucleotides read TGTGCCAGCAGTGATACAGGGAATTCACCCCTCCACTTT. Amino acids: CASSDTGNSPLHF.

Only a few counts were recorded for this clone. The chain couples TRBV7-3 to TRBJ1-6; tentative D call: TRBD1 (6 bases). The CDR3 consists of 15 residues. Trimming shortened V by 4 bases and J by 6 bases, and 13 bases separated the two germline ends. Germline CDR1 and CDR2: SGHTA and FQGTGA. The CDR3: CASSSTGGRNSPLHF. CDR3 DNA sequence: TGTGCCAGCAGCTCCACCGGGGGGCGTAATTCACCCCTCCACTTT.

The V and J genes are TRBV6-1 and TRBJ1-5, with D perhaps TRBD1 (6 bases). V was clipped by 0 bases and J by 5 bases, with 17 bases between them. The CDR3 length is 17 residues. The V gene's germline CDR1 is MNHNS and CDR2 SASEGT. CDR3 in amino acids: CASSEAAWGRGHQPQHF. The CDR3 DNA reads as TGTGCCAGCAGTGAAGCTGCCTGGGGCAGGGGCCATCAGCCCCAGCATTTT.

The V call is TRBV28, the J call TRBJ1-1, with a weak D call TRBD1 (5 bases). The CDR3 covers 12 residues. The germline V and J ends were trimmed by 2 bases and 11 bases, with 12 bases remaining between them. Germline V gene data show CDR1 as MDHEN and CDR2 as SYDVKM. CDR3 region: CASSLQGAEAFF. CDR3 in DNA: TGTGCCAGCAGTTTACAAGGGGCAGAGGCTTTCTTT.

The chain employs TRBV18 and TRBJ1-1, with D possibly matching TRBD1 (6 bases). Trimming removed 3 bases from V and 0 bases from J, with 11 bases in between. The germline V gene encodes CDR1 KGHSH and CDR2 LQKENI. This CDR3 comprises 15 residues. This CDR3 reads CASSPGQMMNTEAFF. The CDR3 DNA is TGTGCCAGCTCACCGGGACAAATGATGAACACTGAAGCTTTCTTT.

V usage is TRBV7-9 and J usage is TRBJ2-5; 8 nucleotides align to TRBD2. The trim removed 5 bases at V and 5 bases at J, leaving 10 bases unmatched. CDR1 and CDR2 from the germline V gene are SEHNR and FQNEAQ (reference sequence). The CDR3 loop spans 15 amino acids. The CDR3 sequence: CASSQTTSGGETQYF. CDR3 nucleotides: TGTGCCAGCAGCCAAACAACTAGCGGTGGGGAGACCCAGTACTTC. Full variable domain (missing parts from reference TRBV7-9 and TRBJ2-5): DTGVSQNPRHKITKRGQNVTFRCDPISEHNRLYWYRQTLGQGPEFLTYFQNEAQLEKSRLLSDRFSAERPKGSFSTLEIQRTEQGDSAMYLCASSQTTSGGETQYFGPGTRLLVL.

The CDR3 coding sequence is TGTGCCATCGTCACGAACGGGGAGCCTGAAGCTTTCTTT. Protein product: CAIVTNGEPEAFF. The chain joins TRBV19 to TRBJ1-1; D gene unclear. Germline V CDR1 and CDR2: LNHDA, SQIVND (reference sequence). This CDR3 contains 13 residues. The ends were cut back, 10 bases at V and 6 bases at J, with 18 bases in the middle.

The genes are TRBV6-1 and TRBJ1-2; 11 nucleotides align to TRBD1. V was pared by 4 bases and J by 0 bases, with 7 bases of the junction left unmatched. CDR1 MNHNS and CDR2 SASEGT come from the germline V gene. CDR3 length equals 17 residues. The CDR3 region has the DNA TGTGCCAGCAGTGTGGACAGGGGGCGCTTCTCTAACTATGGCTACACCTTC. It encodes CASSVDRGRFSNYGYTF.

This clone was detected a few times. This sequence joins TRBV6-4 and TRBJ1-2, with TRBD1 as a possible D gene (5 bases). V was cut by 8 bases and J by 6 bases, with 13 bases left in between. The CDR3 totals 12 residues. Germline V gene lookup returns CDR1 MRHNA and CDR2 SNTAGT. In DNA form, the CDR3 reads TGTGCCAGCGCATCGGGGGGGGATGGCTACACCTTC. Residues: CASASGGDGYTF.

The CDR3, as DNA: TGTGCCAGCAGCTTGGCCCCGACAGAGAATCAGCCCCAGCATTTT. It codes for CASSLAPTENQPQHF. The chain recombines TRBV5-4 with TRBJ1-5; perhaps TRBD1 as D (5 bases). This CDR3 has 15 amino acids. CDR1 and CDR2 (germline): SGHNT, YYREEE (reference sequence). Trimming took 0 bases from V and 4 from J, leaving 11 bases between them.

CDR3 DNA: TGTGCCAGCAGCCCATACAGGGGAGGAGAGACCCAGTACTTC. Translating it yields CASSPYRGGETQYF. V usage is TRBV11-2 and J usage is TRBJ2-5; tentative D call: TRBD1 (7 bases). The CDR3 runs 14 residues. CDR1 and CDR2 (germline): SGHAT, FQNNGV. With 5 bases removed from V and 4 bases from J, the gap between germline ends came to 14 bases.

V gene TRBV5-1 combines with J gene TRBJ2-2, with a possible D match to TRBD2 (6 bases). The germline V gene encodes CDR1 SGHRS and CDR2 YFSETQ. V was clipped by 0 bases and J by 2 bases, with 14 bases between them. The CDR3 extends over 17 amino acids. CDR3 nucleotide sequence: TGCGCCAGCAGCTTGGGCGTGAGCGGGTACAACACCGGGGAGCTGTTTTTT. The encoded protein is CASSLGVSGYNTGELFF.

The rearrangement uses TRBV6-5 and TRBJ1-1; 7 bases map to TRBD1. The V gene's germline CDR1 is MNHEY and CDR2 SVGAGI. CDR3 length: 15 amino acids. Losses at the gene ends were 0 bases for V and 10 bases for J; bases not matched to a gene: 11. The CDR3 DNA sequence: TGTGCCAGCAGTTACTCGGGACAGAAAACCTTTCGAGCTTTCTTT. Translating it yields CASSYSGQKTFRAFF.

This chain uses TRBV5-1 with TRBJ2-3; tentative D call: TRBD1 (6 bases). Germline V CDR1 and CDR2: SGHRS, YFSETQ. V was cut by 2 bases and J by 5 bases, with 18 bases left in between. CDR3 length: 16 residues. The CDR3 loop reads CASSLGAKGVGDTQYF. Here the CDR3 DNA reads TGCGCCAGCAGCTTAGGGGCCAAGGGGGTAGGAGATACGCAGTATTTT.

This rearrangement joins TRBV6-1 to TRBJ2-1, with D possibly matching TRBD1 (6 bases). The CDR3 sequence is 14 residues long. The V and J ends lost 2 bases and 8 bases respectively, with 13 bases between them. Germline loops: CDR1 MNHNS, CDR2 SASEGT. The CDR3 bases are TGTGCCAGCAGTGAACTCAGGGGAACCGATGAGCAGTTCTTC. Its translation is CASSELRGTDEQFF.